Detailed here is one TCR beta chain. Its antigen is unknown. These data belong to a study of beta chain features in type 1 diabetes. Across the study: Age and gender were similar between patients and healthy donors, as were cell yields.

Study-level points and caveats: Individuals with type 1 diabetes displayed fewer insertions and more deletions at VDJ junctions.

The whole isolated RNA underwent reverse transcription, so sequencing captured expressed TCRB transcripts. The method was immunoSEQ multiplex PCR; TCRdb's version includes in-frame clones alone and lacks a portion of them. Of about 44,000 clones in the sample, roughly half were seen once. Sorted populations were all over 98% pure. The length of the CDR3 is 15 residues. CDR1 and CDR2 (germline): SNHLY, FYNNEI. Trimming pared 2 bases from V and 5 bases from J, leaving 15 bases between. The sample taken for sequencing was Tregs from blood. The genes are TRBV2 and TRBJ2-5; a possible D gene is TRBD2 (5 bases). The receptor comes from a woman between 18 and 29 years old in good health. CDR3 amino acids: CASSENSGVGETQYF. As DNA, the CDR3 is TGTGCCAGCAGTGAAAATTCCGGGGTTGGCGAGACCCAGTACTTC.